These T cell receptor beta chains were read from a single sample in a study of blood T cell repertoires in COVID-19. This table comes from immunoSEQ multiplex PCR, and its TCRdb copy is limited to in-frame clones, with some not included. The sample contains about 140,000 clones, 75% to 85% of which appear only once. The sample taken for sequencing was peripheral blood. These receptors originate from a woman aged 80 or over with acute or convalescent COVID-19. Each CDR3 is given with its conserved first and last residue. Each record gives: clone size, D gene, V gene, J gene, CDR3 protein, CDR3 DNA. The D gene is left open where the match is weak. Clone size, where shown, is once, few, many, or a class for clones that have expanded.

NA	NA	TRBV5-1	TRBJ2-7	CASSLDRFGPYEQYF	TGCGCCAGCAGCTTGGACAGGTTTGGGCCCTACGAGCAGTACTTC
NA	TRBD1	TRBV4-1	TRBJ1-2	CASSQVGTELRYTF	TGCGCCAGCAGCCAAGTGGGGACAGAACTTCGCTACACCTTC
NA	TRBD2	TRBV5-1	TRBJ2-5	CASSLTPGTSSQETQYF	TGCGCCAGCAGCTTAACCCCCGGGACTAGCTCCCAAGAGACCCAGTACTTC
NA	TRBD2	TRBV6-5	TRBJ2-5	CASKAGASYQETQYF	TGTGCCAGCAAAGCGGGGGCCTCGTACCAAGAGACCCAGTACTTC
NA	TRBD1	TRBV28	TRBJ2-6	CASSSGQGVRGANVLTF	TGTGCCAGCAGTTCGGGTCAGGGGGTACGCGGGGCCAACGTCCTGACTTTC
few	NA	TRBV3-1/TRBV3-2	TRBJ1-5	CASSQDSRGGNQPQHF	TGTGCCAGCAGCCAAGATAGCAGGGGTGGCAATCAGCCCCAGCATTTT
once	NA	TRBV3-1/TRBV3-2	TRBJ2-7	CASSQGLTTFSYEQYF	TGTGCCAGCAGCCAAGGTCTAACTACCTTCTCCTACGAGCAGTACTTC
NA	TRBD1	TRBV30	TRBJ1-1	CAWGGHRGWTEAFF	TGTGCCTGGGGGGGACACAGGGGGTGGACTGAAGCTTTCTTT
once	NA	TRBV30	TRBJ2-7	CAWSRVTYEQYF	TGTGCCTGGAGCAGGGTCACCTACGAGCAGTACTTC
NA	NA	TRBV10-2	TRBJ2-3	CASKNIGGIDTQYF	TGCGCCAGCAAGAACATCGGAGGAATAGATACGCAGTATTTT
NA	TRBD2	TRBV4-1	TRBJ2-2	CASSQALRMTSGEGNGELFF	TGCGCCAGCAGCCAAGCGCTCAGAATGACTAGCGGGGAAGGGAACGGGGAGCTGTTTTTT